Presented here are 24 T cell receptor beta chains from one specimen sequenced in a study of T cell changes during pregnancy in multiple sclerosis. TCRdb keeps only in-frame clones here, not all; method: immunoSEQ multiplex PCR. The table has roughly 30,000 clones, roughly nine tenths seen once; the top ten hold less than 6%. The sequences come from CD8+ T cells from peripheral blood mononuclear cells, collected in the first trimester of pregnancy. The receptors were sampled from a female donor with multiple sclerosis, enrolled in a pregnancy study.

The gene calls are TRBV28 and TRBJ2-2; 10 bases align to TRBD2. V shed 3 bases, J shed 4 bases, and the junction held 5 bases outside the gene matches. The germline V gene encodes CDR1 MDHEN and CDR2 SYDVKM. This CDR3 contains 16 residues. The CDR3 spells CASSLRLAGATGELFF. The CDR3 DNA sequence: TGTGCCAGCAGTTTGCGGCTAGCGGGAGCCACCGGGGAGCTGTTTTTT. The full variable domain, completed using reference TRBV28 and TRBJ2-2, is DVKVTQSSRYLVKRTGEKVFLECVQDMDHENMFWYRQDPGLGLRLIYFSYDVKMKEKGDIPEGYSVSREKKERFSLILESASTNQTSMYLCASSLRLAGATGELFFGEGSRLTVL.

The chain couples TRBV18 to TRBJ2-3; D uncertain. The CDR3 is made up of 16 amino acids. The V end was cut by 0 bases, the J end by 0 bases, with 10 bases between. The germline gives CDR1 KGHSH, CDR2 LQKENI. CDR3 in amino acids: CASSPPASTSTDTQYF. The CDR3 nucleotides read TGTGCCAGCTCACCACCGGCTAGTACTAGCACAGATACGCAGTATTTT.

The genes are TRBV5-4 and TRBJ2-7; 7 bases match TRBD2. Trimming cost V 2 bases and J 5 bases; bases outside gene matches: 16. Germline values: CDR1 SGHNT, CDR2 YYREEE (reference sequence). The CDR3 has 17 residues. Here the CDR3 reads CASSFMGLGGSGDEQYF. CDR3 nucleotides: TGTGCCAGCAGCTTTATGGGGCTTGGCGGGAGTGGTGACGAGCAGTACTTC.

The chain links TRBV28 to TRBJ2-1; D might be TRBD2 (5 bases). V was clipped by 2 bases and J by 7 bases, with 6 bases between them. Germline-derived CDR1 and CDR2 are MDHEN and SYDVKM. The CDR3 runs 12 residues. CDR3 protein: CASSLEGNEQFF. CDR3 sequence (DNA): TGTGCCAGCAGTTTAGAGGGAAATGAGCAGTTCTTC. Using reference TRBV28 and TRBJ2-1 for the parts outside the CDR3, the full variable domain is DVKVTQSSRYLVKRTGEKVFLECVQDMDHENMFWYRQDPGLGLRLIYFSYDVKMKEKGDIPEGYSVSREKKERFSLILESASTNQTSMYLCASSLEGNEQFFGPGTRLTVL.

This rearrangement joins TRBV12-5 to TRBJ2-7; 7 bases line up with TRBD1. J gave up 2 bases and V 7 bases, and 8 bases lay outside the gene matches. Germline assignment: CDR1 LGHNT and CDR2 FRNRAP. The CDR3 totals 14 residues. The CDR3 loop reads CASDTRQGPYEQYF. The DNA of the CDR3 is TGTGCTAGTGACACCCGACAGGGACCCTACGAGCAGTACTTC.

The chain carries TRBV19 and TRBJ2-3, with 11 bases that match TRBD2. V was pared by 1 base and J by 5 bases, with 2 bases of the junction left unmatched. CDR1 is LNHDA and CDR2 is SQIVND in the germline V gene (reference sequence). This CDR3 is 15 amino acids long. CDR3 DNA: TGTGCCAGTAGTATAGGACTAGCGGGACGAGATACGCAGTATTTT. This gives the protein CASSIGLAGRDTQYF.

The genes are TRBV28 and TRBJ2-5, with 9 nucleotides matching TRBD2. V dropped 6 bases and J dropped 2; count of bases not matched to a gene: 7. This CDR3 has 15 residues. Germline V gene data show CDR1 as MDHEN and CDR2 as SYDVKM. Here the CDR3 reads CASSHRLAEQETQYF. The CDR3 DNA reads as TGTGCCAGCAGCCACCGACTAGCGGAACAAGAGACCCAGTACTTC.

For the CDR3, the DNA is TGTGCCAGCCATTCAGGGAGGGGAGCTGGAAACACCATATATTTT. Translation gives CASHSGRGAGNTIYF. The chain recombines TRBV9 with TRBJ1-3; D possibly corresponds to TRBD1 (5 bases). This CDR3 region has 15 residues. V lost 7 bases and J lost 2, with 16 bases in between. The germline gives CDR1 SGDLS, CDR2 YYNGEE.

V and J are TRBV6-1 and TRBJ2-1, with TRBD1 as a possible D gene (7 bases). Germline assignment: CDR1 MNHNS and CDR2 SASEGT. This CDR3 comprises 13 residues. V was pared by 6 bases and J by 8 bases, with 14 bases between. Written as DNA, the CDR3 is TGTGCCAGCAGCGACAGGGAGGTGTATGAGCAGTTCTTC. Its translation is CASSDREVYEQFF.

The chain joins TRBV15 to TRBJ2-7, with 10 bases that match TRBD1. CDR3 length equals 17 residues. Per the germline V gene, CDR1 is LNHNV and CDR2 is YYDKDF (reference sequence). The V and J ends lost 0 bases and 2 bases, in that order; junction bases with no gene match: 7. The CDR3 bases are TGTGCCACCAGCAGAGATTCCGGGACAGGGGATCCCTACGAGCAGTACTTC. Translated, it gives CATSRDSGTGDPYEQYF.

The chain couples TRBV11-2 to TRBJ2-3; tentatively, D is TRBD1 (6 bases). Germline V lookup: CDR1 SGHAT, CDR2 FQNNGV. This CDR3 has 16 residues. V was clipped by 0 bases and J by 5 bases, with 15 bases between them. The CDR3 loop is CASSLEQGYFGDTQYF. CDR3 sequence (DNA): TGTGCCAGCAGCTTAGAACAGGGTTACTTCGGAGATACGCAGTATTTT.

The chain is built from TRBV5-8 and TRBJ2-2, with 9 positions matching TRBD2. The CDR3 has 16 amino acids. Losses at the gene ends were 0 bases for V and 5 bases for J; bases not matched to a gene: 5. Germline V gene lookup returns CDR1 SGHTS and CDR2 YDEGEE. CDR3 amino acids: CASSLVAGVDTGELFF. The CDR3 region has the DNA TGTGCCAGCAGCTTGGTAGCGGGAGTTGATACCGGGGAGCTGTTTTTT.

V usage is TRBV2 and J usage is TRBJ2-7; perhaps TRBD2 as D (5 bases). This CDR3 region has 15 residues. CDR1 SNHLY and CDR2 FYNNEI come from the germline V gene. With 6 bases removed from V and 1 base from J, the gap between germline ends came to 16 bases. CDR3 region: CASSGLDPRSYEQYF. For the CDR3, the DNA is TGTGCCAGCAGCGGACTTGATCCACGTTCCTACGAGCAGTACTTC.

V usage is TRBV13 and J usage is TRBJ1-1; 9 positions agree with TRBD1. Germline loops: CDR1 PRHDT, CDR2 FYEKMQ (reference sequence). The V segment lost 4 bases and the J segment 1 base; nucleotides outside the gene matches: 7. This CDR3 has 16 residues. The CDR3 coding sequence is TGTGCCAGCAGCTCCGGGACAGGGCCCCCGAACACTGAAGCTTTCTTT. It translates to CASSSGTGPPNTEAFF.

The chain joins TRBV7-3 to TRBJ2-2, with 8 bases identical to TRBD2. Per the germline V gene, CDR1 is SGHTA and CDR2 is FQGTGA. V lost 4 bases, J lost 6 bases, and 10 bases stayed unmatched. The length of the CDR3 is 16 residues. The CDR3 region is CASSSSGGVGAGELFF. The CDR3 DNA reads as TGTGCCAGCAGCTCCTCGGGGGGGGTTGGCGCCGGGGAGCTGTTTTTT.

The CDR3 spells CASGTATYEQYF. CDR3 sequence (DNA): TGTGCCAGCGGGACAGCCACCTACGAGCAGTACTTC. This chain connects TRBV6-6 to TRBJ2-7, with 7 bases aligning to TRBD1. The CDR3 length is 12 residues. Trimming removed 8 bases from V and 2 bases from J; junction bases left unmatched: 3. CDR1 MNHNY and CDR2 SVGAGI come from the germline V gene (reference sequence).

The gene calls are TRBV9 and TRBJ2-3, with 7 bases identical to TRBD1. Germline CDR1 SGDLS, CDR2 YYNGEE. There are 18 residues in the CDR3. The V segment lost 2 bases and the J segment 0 bases; nucleotides outside the gene matches: 12. The CDR3 sequence is CASSVEVSGTASTDTQYF. The CDR3 bases are TGTGCCAGCAGCGTCGAGGTGTCCGGGACAGCTAGCACAGATACGCAGTATTTT.

The chain joins TRBV5-6 to TRBJ1-2; a possible D gene is TRBD1 (5 bases). The CDR3 is made up of 15 amino acids. V lost 0 bases to trimming and J lost 3 bases, with 12 bases between them. Germline values: CDR1 SGHDT, CDR2 YYEEEE. The CDR3 DNA reads as TGTGCCAGCAGCTTGGACAGTATGGGGCACTATGGCTACACCTTC. Protein sequence: CASSLDSMGHYGYTF.

CDR3 loop: CASSQVQGLTDTQYF. DNA for the CDR3: TGTGCCAGCAGCCAAGTACAGGGTCTAACAGATACGCAGTATTTT. V is TRBV4-2 and J is TRBJ2-3, with a weak D call TRBD1 (6 bases). Germline V gene lookup returns CDR1 LGHNA and CDR2 YNFKEQ. CDR3 length equals 15 residues. Between the trimmed V and J ends, which lost 1 base and 3 bases, there was a span of 11 bases.

J is TRBJ2-1 and V is TRBV27; 8 bases align to TRBD2. CDR3 length: 14 amino acids. The V and J ends lost 3 bases and 5 bases, in that order; junction bases with no gene match: 3. From germline, CDR1 is MNHEY and CDR2 SMNVEV (reference sequence). In DNA, the CDR3 is TGTGCCAGCAGTTTGCGGGAGGTTAACAATGAGCAGTTCTTC. This sequence encodes CASSLREVNNEQFF.

The chain uses TRBV5-1 and TRBJ2-1, with 13 bases matching TRBD2. The CDR3 spans 16 residues. Germline V gene data show CDR1 as SGHRS and CDR2 as YFSETQ. With V trimmed by 3 bases and J by 2 bases, 2 bases remained unmatched. CDR3 bases: TGCGCCAGCAGCTGGACTAGCGGGAGAGCCTACAATGAGCAGTTCTTC. This encodes CASSWTSGRAYNEQFF.

The chain has TRBV4-1 and TRBJ2-5; TRBD2 matches 8 bases. The CDR3 totals 18 residues. Looked up from germline, CDR1 is MGHRA and CDR2 is YSYEKL. V shed 0 bases, J shed 3 bases, and the junction held 12 bases outside the gene matches. CDR3 region: CASSQELTSAVTKETQYF. In DNA form, the CDR3 reads TGCGCCAGCAGCCAAGAACTGACTAGCGCCGTTACTAAAGAGACCCAGTACTTC.

CDR3 coding DNA: TGTGCCAGCAGCCAACAGGGCTACGAGCAGTACTTC. It encodes CASSQQGYEQYF. V gene TRBV5-6 combines with J gene TRBJ2-7, with a tentative D call TRBD1 (6 bases). Germline V gene lookup returns CDR1 SGHDT and CDR2 YYEEEE. V was trimmed by 4 bases and J by 3 bases, leaving 8 bases between them. CDR3 length: 12 residues.

The chain combines TRBV19 with TRBJ2-2; 7 nucleotides match TRBD1. CDR1 is LNHDA and CDR2 is SQIVND in the germline V gene (reference sequence). With V trimmed by 5 bases and J by 1 base, 25 bases remained unmatched. The CDR3 spans 22 residues. The CDR3 reads CASSLYIFVLPRGLGNTGELFF. The CDR3 DNA reads as TGTGCCAGTAGTCTATACATCTTCGTTCTCCCGAGGGGGCTGGGGAACACCGGGGAGCTGTTTTTT.